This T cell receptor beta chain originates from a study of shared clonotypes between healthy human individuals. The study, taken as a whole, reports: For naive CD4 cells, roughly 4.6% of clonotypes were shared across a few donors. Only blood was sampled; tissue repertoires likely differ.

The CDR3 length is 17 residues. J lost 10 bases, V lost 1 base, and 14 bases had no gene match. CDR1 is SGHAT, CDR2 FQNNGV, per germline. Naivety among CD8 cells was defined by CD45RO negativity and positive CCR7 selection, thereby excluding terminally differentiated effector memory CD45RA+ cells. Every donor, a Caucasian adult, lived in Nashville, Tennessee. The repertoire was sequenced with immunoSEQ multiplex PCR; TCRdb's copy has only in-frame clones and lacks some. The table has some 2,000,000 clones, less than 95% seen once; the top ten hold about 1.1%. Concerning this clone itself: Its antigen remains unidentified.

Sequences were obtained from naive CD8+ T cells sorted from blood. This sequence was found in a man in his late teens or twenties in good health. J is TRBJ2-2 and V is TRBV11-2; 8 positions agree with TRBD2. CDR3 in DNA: TGTGCCAGCAGCTTAGCCCCCCTAGCGGGCCCCCAGGAGGAGCTGTTTTTT. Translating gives CASSLAPLAGPQEELFF.